This T cell receptor beta chain was obtained from a study of early T cells in non-severe SARS-CoV-2 infection. Study conclusions and caveats: VDJdb matches were skewed toward anti-spike CD8 T cell responses.

CDR3 length: 14 residues. The ends were cut back, 3 bases at V and 3 bases at J, with 12 bases in the middle. Looked up from germline, CDR1 is MGHDK and CDR2 is SYGVNS. The library protocol tagged individual cDNA molecules with unique molecular identifiers. Each CDR3 protein gets one entry after TCRdb re-called the 5' RACE reads with MiXCR. Of 80,000 to 95,000 distinct CDR3 sequences listed, approximately 13% are singletons. In its sample, this clonotype was seen many times. Its antigen is currently unknown. This clonotype was obtained from an adult who was a healthcare worker with PCR-confirmed SARS-CoV-2 infection or an uninfected control (not recorded which). What was sequenced was whole blood. The chain joins TRBV25-1 to TRBJ2-7; maybe TRBD2 (6 bases). The CDR3 DNA is TGTGCCAGCAGTGATGTGCGGGGCTGCTACGAGCAGTACTTC. Its translation is CASSDVRGCYEQYF.